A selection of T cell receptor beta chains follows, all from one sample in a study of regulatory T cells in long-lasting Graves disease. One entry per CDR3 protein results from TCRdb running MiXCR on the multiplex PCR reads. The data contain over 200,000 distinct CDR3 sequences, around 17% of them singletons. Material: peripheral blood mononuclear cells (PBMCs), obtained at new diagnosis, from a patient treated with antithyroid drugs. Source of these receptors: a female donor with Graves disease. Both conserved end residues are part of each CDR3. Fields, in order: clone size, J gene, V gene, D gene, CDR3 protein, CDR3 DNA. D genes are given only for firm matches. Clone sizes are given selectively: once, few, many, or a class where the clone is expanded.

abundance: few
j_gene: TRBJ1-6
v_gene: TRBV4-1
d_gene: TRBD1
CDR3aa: CATEQGSNNSPLHF
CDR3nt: TGCGCCACCGAACAGGGGTCGAATAATTCACCCCTCCACTTT

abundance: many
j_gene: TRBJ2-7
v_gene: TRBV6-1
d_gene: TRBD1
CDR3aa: CASSEGGQGGFYEQYF
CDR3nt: TGTGCCAGCAGTGAAGGGGGACAGGGGGGATTTTACGAGCAGTACTTC

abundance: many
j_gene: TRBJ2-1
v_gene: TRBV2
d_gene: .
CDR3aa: CASRGDVEGEQFF
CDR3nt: TGTGCCAGCAGAGGGGACGTCGAGGGGGAGCAGTTCTTC

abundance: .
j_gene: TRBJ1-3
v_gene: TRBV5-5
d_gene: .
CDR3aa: CASERDSSGDTIYF
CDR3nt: TGTGCCAGCGAACGAGACAGTTCCGGAGACACCATATATTTT

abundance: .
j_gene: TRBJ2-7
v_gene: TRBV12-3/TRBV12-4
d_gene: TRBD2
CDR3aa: CASSVRTSGRAGYEQYF
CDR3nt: TGTGCCAGCAGTGTCCGGACTAGCGGGAGGGCCGGGTACGAGCAGTACTTC

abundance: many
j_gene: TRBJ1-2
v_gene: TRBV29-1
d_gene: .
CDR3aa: CSVDAAADGYTF
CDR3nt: TGCAGCGTTGATGCGGCTGCCGATGGCTACACCTTC

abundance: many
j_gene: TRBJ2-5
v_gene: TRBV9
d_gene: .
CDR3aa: CASSAATAGETQYF
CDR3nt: TGTGCCAGCAGCGCCGCAACCGCCGGGGAGACCCAGTACTTC

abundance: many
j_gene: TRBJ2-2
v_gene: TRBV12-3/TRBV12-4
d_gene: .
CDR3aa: CASSTTYANTGELFF
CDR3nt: TGTGCCAGCAGTACGACATACGCGAACACCGGGGAGCTGTTTTTT

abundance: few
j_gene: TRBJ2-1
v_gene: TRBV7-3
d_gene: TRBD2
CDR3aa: CASSHKPPSGRALNEQFF
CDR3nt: TGTGCCAGCAGCCACAAACCTCCTAGCGGGAGGGCCCTGAATGAGCAGTTCTTC

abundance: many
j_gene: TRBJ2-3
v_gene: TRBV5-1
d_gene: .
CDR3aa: CASSPGFAGADTQYF
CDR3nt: TGCGCCAGCAGCCCAGGTTTCGCGGGCGCAGATACGCAGTATTTT

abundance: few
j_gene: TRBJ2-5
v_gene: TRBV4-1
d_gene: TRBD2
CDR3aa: CASSQGLAAETQYF
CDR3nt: TGCGCCAGCAGCCAAGGACTAGCCGCCGAGACCCAGTACTTC

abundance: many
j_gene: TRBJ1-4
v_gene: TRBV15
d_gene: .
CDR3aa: CATSRQGTDEKLFF
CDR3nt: TGTGCCACCAGCAGACAGGGTACCGATGAAAAACTGTTTTTT

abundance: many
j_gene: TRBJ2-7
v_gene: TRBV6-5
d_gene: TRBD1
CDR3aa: CASSYSGDPGGVPYF
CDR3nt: TGTGCCAGCAGTTACTCGGGGGATCCAGGGGGAGTGCCGTACTTC

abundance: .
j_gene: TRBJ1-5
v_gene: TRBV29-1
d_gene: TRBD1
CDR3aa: CSLSAGGAGETQHF
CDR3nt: TGCAGCTTATCGGCAGGGGGCGCGGGGGAGACCCAGCATTTT

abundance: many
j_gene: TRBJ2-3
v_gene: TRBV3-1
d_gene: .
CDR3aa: CASSQIAADTQYF
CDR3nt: TGTGCCAGCAGCCAAATAGCGGCAGATACGCAGTATTTT

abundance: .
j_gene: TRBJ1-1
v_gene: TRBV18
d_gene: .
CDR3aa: CASSLDREVEAFF
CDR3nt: TGTGCCAGCTCTCTCGATAGAGAGGTTGAAGCTTTCTTT

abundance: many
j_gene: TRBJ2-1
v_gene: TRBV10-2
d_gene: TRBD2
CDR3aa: CASRPGLAGGYNEQFF
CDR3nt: TGCGCCAGCAGGCCGGGACTAGCGGGAGGCTACAATGAGCAGTTCTTC

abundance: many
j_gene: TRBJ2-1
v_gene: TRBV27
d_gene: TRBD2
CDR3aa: CASSSRQRRGGYNEQFF
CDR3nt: TGTGCCAGCAGTTCACGCCAGCGGCGGGGGGGGTACAATGAGCAGTTCTTC

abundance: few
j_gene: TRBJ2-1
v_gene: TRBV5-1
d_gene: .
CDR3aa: CASTFDGLRYNEQFF
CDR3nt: TGCGCCAGCACCTTCGACGGACTAAGATACAATGAGCAGTTCTTC

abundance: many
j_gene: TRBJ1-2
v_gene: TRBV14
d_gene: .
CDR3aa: CASSQAGANYGYTF
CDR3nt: TGTGCCAGCAGCCAAGCGGGGGCCAACTATGGCTACACCTTC

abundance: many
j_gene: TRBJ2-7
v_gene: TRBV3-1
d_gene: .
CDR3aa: CASSQGVLYEQYF
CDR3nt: TGTGCCAGCAGCCAAGGGGTTCTATACGAGCAGTACTTC

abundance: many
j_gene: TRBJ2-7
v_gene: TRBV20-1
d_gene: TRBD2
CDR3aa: CSAKLAGGSYEQYF
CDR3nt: TGCAGTGCTAAACTAGCGGGCGGCTCCTACGAGCAGTACTTC

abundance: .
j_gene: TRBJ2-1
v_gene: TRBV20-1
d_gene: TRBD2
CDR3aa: CSARDRVLAGYNEQFF
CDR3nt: TGCAGTGCTAGAGATCGGGTGCTAGCGGGGTACAATGAGCAGTTCTTC

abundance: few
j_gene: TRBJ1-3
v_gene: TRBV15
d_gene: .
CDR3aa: CATSTADSSGNTIYF
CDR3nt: TGTGCCACCAGCACGGCGGACTCGTCAGGAAACACCATATATTTT

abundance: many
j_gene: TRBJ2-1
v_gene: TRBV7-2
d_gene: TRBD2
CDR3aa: CASSLGSGSSNEQFF
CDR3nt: TGTGCCAGCAGCTTAGGTAGCGGGAGTAGCAATGAGCAGTTCTTC

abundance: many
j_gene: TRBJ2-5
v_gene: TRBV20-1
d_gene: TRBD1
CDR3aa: CSARLQGIGETQYF
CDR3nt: TGCAGTGCTCGTTTACAGGGGATCGGGGAGACCCAGTACTTC

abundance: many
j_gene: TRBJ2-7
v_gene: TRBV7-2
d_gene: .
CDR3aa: CASSRSGGSLFEQYF
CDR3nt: TGTGCCAGCAGCCGATCAGGGGGGAGTTTGTTCGAGCAGTACTTC

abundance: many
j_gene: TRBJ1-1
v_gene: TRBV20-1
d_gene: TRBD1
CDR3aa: CSATYRGLNTEAFF
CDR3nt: TGCAGTGCTACCTACAGGGGATTAAACACTGAAGCTTTCTTT

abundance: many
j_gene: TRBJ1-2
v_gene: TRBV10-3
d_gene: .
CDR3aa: CAISESTRGGSELYGYTF
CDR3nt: TGTGCCATCAGTGAGTCGACTCGTGGGGGGTCCGAGCTCTATGGCTACACCTTC

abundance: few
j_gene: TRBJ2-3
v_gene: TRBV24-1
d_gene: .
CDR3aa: CATSQLGADTDTQYF
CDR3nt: TGTGCCACCAGCCAGTTGGGGGCCGACACAGATACGCAGTATTTT

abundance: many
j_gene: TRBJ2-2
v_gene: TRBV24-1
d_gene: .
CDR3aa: CATSGASNTGELFF
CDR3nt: TGTGCCACCAGTGGGGCATCGAACACCGGGGAGCTGTTTTTT

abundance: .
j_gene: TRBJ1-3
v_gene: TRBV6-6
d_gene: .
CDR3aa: CASSYSVSSGNTLYF
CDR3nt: TGTGCCAGCAGTTACTCGGTCAGCTCTGGAAACACCTTATATTTT

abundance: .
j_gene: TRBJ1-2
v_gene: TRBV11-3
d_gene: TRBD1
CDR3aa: CASSLNPGQVTYGYTF
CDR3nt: TGTGCCAGCAGCTTAAACCCCGGACAGGTGACATATGGCTACACCTTC

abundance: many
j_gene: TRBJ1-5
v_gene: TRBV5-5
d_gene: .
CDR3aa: CASSLPEGGQPQHF
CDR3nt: TGTGCCAGCAGCTTGCCCGAAGGTGGTCAGCCCCAGCATTTT

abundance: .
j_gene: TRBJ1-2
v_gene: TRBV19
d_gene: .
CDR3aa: CASSYSGGSYTF
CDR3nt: TGTGCCAGTAGTTACAGCGGTGGGAGCTACACCTTC

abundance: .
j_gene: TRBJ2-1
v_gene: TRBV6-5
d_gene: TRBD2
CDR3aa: CASSYPGLAGDYEQFF
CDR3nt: TGTGCCAGCAGTTACCCGGGACTAGCGGGAGACTATGAGCAGTTCTTC

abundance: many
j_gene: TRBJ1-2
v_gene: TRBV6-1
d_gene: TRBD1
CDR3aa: CASSERGQYGYTF
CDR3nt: TGTGCCAGCAGTGAAAGGGGGCAGTATGGCTACACCTTC

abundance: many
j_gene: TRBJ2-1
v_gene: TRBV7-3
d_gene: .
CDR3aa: CASSLAVHNEQFF
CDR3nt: TGTGCCAGCAGCTTGGCTGTGCACAATGAGCAGTTCTTC

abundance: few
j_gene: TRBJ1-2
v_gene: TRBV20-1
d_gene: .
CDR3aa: CSARDRGYNYGYTF
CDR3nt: TGCAGTGCTAGAGATCGGGGATACAACTATGGCTACACCTTC

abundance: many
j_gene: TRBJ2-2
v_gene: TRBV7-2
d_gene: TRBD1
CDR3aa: CASSSGTGGVPGELFF
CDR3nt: TGTGCCAGCAGTTCCGGGACAGGGGGGGTTCCCGGGGAGCTGTTTTTT

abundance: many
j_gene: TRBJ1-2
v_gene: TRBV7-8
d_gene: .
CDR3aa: CASSLDLVGYTF
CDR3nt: TGTGCCAGCAGCTTAGATTTGGTTGGCTACACCTTC

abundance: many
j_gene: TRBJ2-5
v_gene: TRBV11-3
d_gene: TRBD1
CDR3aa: CASSQTGDRETQYF
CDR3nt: TGTGCCAGCAGCCAGACAGGGGATAGGGAGACCCAGTACTTC

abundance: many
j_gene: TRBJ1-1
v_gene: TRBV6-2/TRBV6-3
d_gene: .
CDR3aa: CASSGQTNTEAFF
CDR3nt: TGCGCCAGCAGTGGACAGACGAACACTGAAGCTTTCTTT